A single sample is the source of the 29 T cell receptor beta chains below, sequenced in a study of blood T cell repertoires in COVID-19. The repertoire was sequenced with immunoSEQ multiplex PCR; TCRdb's copy has only in-frame clones and lacks some. There are some 290,000 clones in the sample; almost 90% occur only once, and roughly 12% lies in the top ten. The sequenced sample consisted of peripheral blood. These receptors originate from a woman aged 25 to 45 with COVID-19, enrolled during active disease.

This clone was seen only once. The gene calls are TRBV19 and TRBJ1-1; D may be TRBD1 (6 bases). The CDR3 sequence is 15 residues long. The ends were cut back, 0 bases at V and 5 bases at J, with 13 bases in the middle. The germline CDR1 and CDR2 sequences are LNHDA and SQIVND (reference sequence). The CDR3 DNA follows: TGTGCCAGTAGTATAGACGGCAGGGGCTTAACTGAAGCTTTCTTT. This codes for CASSIDGRGLTEAFF. The whole variable domain, filled in from reference TRBV19 and TRBJ1-1, reads DGGITQSPKYLFRKEGQNVTLSCEQNLNHDAMYWYRQDPGQGLRLIYYSQIVNDFQKGDIAEGYSVSREKKESFPLTVTSAQKNPTAFYLCASSIDGRGLTEAFFGQGTRLTVV.

The V gene is TRBV18, the J gene TRBJ2-3, with D tentatively TRBD1 (7 bases). Between the trimmed V and J ends, which lost 5 bases and 2 bases, there was a span of 11 bases. CDR3 length: 14 amino acids. Germline V CDR1 and CDR2: KGHSH, LQKENI. CDR3 nucleotide sequence: TGTGCCAGCTCAGCGGGACAGTCCACAGATACGCAGTATTTT. Residues: CASSAGQSTDTQYF.

The rearrangement uses TRBV27 and TRBJ2-3; TRBD1 matches 7 bases. Germline-derived CDR1 and CDR2 are MNHEY and SMNVEV (reference sequence). The length of the CDR3 is 15 residues. V was pared by 3 bases and J by 2 bases, with 5 bases of the junction left unmatched. CDR3 protein: CASSFRGTATDTQYF. The CDR3 bases are TGTGCCAGCAGTTTCCGTGGGACAGCCACAGATACGCAGTATTTT.

The chain couples TRBV3-1 (or the pseudogene TRBV3-2) to TRBJ1-6; possible D gene TRBD1, 5 bases. The CDR3 is 17 residues long. V gave up 5 bases and J gave up 2 bases, with 16 bases separating them. Germline loops: CDR1 LGHDT, CDR2 YNNKEL (reference sequence). CDR3 in amino acids: CASSSSRGYTYNSPLHF. The CDR3 nucleotides are TGTGCCAGCAGCTCCTCAAGGGGCTACACCTATAATTCACCCCTCCACTTT.

The rearrangement uses TRBV7-8 and TRBJ1-5, with 8 bases matching TRBD1. Germline assignment: CDR1 SGHVS and CDR2 FQNEAQ. This CDR3 region has 18 residues. J was trimmed by 0 bases and V by 2 bases; bases with no gene match: 9. CDR3 coding DNA: TGTGCCAGCAGCTTAATTGGACAGGGAGGATATAGCAATCAGCCCCAGCATTTT. Amino acids: CASSLIGQGGYSNQPQHF. Full variable domain (outside the CDR3, taken from reference TRBV7-8 and TRBJ1-5): GAGVSQSPRYKVAKRGQDVALRCDPISGHVSLFWYQQALGQGPEFLTYFQNEAQLDKSGLPSDRFFAERPEGSVSTLKIQRTQQEDSAVYLCASSLIGQGGYSNQPQHFGDGTRLSIL.

The chain carries TRBV6-2 or TRBV6-3 and TRBJ1-1, with D tentatively TRBD1 (5 bases). CDR3 length equals 14 residues. Germline CDR1 MNHEY, CDR2 SVGEGT. The V gene lost 5 bases and the J gene lost 3 bases, with 13 bases spanning the gap. The CDR3 region is CASSRPWGDTEAFF. CDR3 in DNA: TGTGCCAGCAGTCGCCCATGGGGGGACACTGAAGCTTTCTTT.

This chain joins TRBV27 and TRBJ1-5; D is possibly TRBD1 (6 bases). V was cut by 6 bases and J by 2 bases, with 11 bases left in between. Per germline, CDR1 MNHEY and CDR2 SMNVEV (reference sequence). This CDR3 spans 14 amino acids. CDR3 loop: CASRGGQGNQPQHF. For the CDR3, the DNA is TGTGCCAGCAGGGGGGGGCAGGGCAATCAGCCCCAGCATTTT.

The chain combines TRBV6-5 with TRBJ1-4; 10 nucleotides line up with TRBD1. Germline-derived CDR1 and CDR2 are MNHEY and SVGAGI. The CDR3 sequence is 14 residues long. The V gene end was trimmed by 6 bases and the J gene end by 7 bases; junction bases not matched to a gene: 5. The CDR3 region is CASRGTGASEKLFF. The CDR3 DNA reads as TGTGCCAGCAGGGGGACAGGGGCGAGTGAAAAACTGTTTTTT.

This clone was observed a single time. This chain joins TRBV6-2 or TRBV6-3 and TRBJ2-2, with D hard to call. Germline assignment: CDR1 MNHEY and CDR2 SVGEGT. Between the trimmed V and J ends, which lost 2 bases and 5 bases, there was a span of 15 bases. The length of the CDR3 is 16 residues. The CDR3: CASSYPPGPQTGELFF. The CDR3, as DNA: TGTGCCAGCAGTTACCCGCCAGGCCCCCAAACCGGGGAGCTGTTTTTT.

CDR3 amino acids: CASSPGTSGYNEQFF. The CDR3 nucleotides read TGTGCCAGCAGCCCCGGGACTAGCGGTTACAATGAGCAGTTCTTC. The chain couples TRBV7-9 to TRBJ2-1; 11 bases fit TRBD2. The CDR3 length is 15 residues. CDR1 is SEHNR and CDR2 is FQNEAQ in the germline V gene (reference sequence). After removal of 5 bases from V and 4 bases from J, the junction contained 4 bases not matched to a gene.

The genes are TRBV19 and TRBJ1-2, with D perhaps matching TRBD1 (6 bases). Per the germline V gene, CDR1 is LNHDA and CDR2 is SQIVND (reference sequence). Trimming shortened V by 6 bases and J by 8 bases, and 13 bases separated the two germline ends. This CDR3 comprises 12 residues. The CDR3 region is CASRQGIKGYTF. The CDR3 region has the DNA TGTGCCAGTAGACAGGGAATAAAAGGCTACACCTTC.

The chain is built from TRBV28 and TRBJ1-5; 7 bases align to TRBD1. This CDR3 is built from 16 residues. Losses at the gene ends were 3 bases for V and 3 bases for J; bases not matched to a gene: 8. Germline CDR1 and CDR2: MDHEN and SYDVKM. The CDR3 coding sequence is TGTGCCAGCAGTTTTCTTTACAGGGGAAACAATCAGCCCCAGCATTTT. Its protein product is CASSFLYRGNNQPQHF.

The chain links TRBV4-3 to TRBJ1-2; D might be TRBD1 (5 bases). Trimming removed 0 bases at V and 8 bases at J, with 16 bases between. Germline lookup yields CDR1 LGHNA and CDR2 YSLEER. The CDR3 consists of 15 residues. DNA for the CDR3: TGCGCCAGCAGCCAAGATCGTACCCCCGACAGAGGCTACACCTTC. This sequence encodes CASSQDRTPDRGYTF.

The V and J genes are TRBV20-1 and TRBJ2-5; no clear D gene. Germline CDR1 reads DFQATT; CDR2 reads SNEGSKA (reference sequence). The CDR3 is 14 residues long. Trimming cost V 3 bases and J 4 bases, with 15 bases left between them. The CDR3 spells CSASTVVSRETQYF. The CDR3 DNA is TGCAGTGCTAGTACCGTAGTGTCGAGAGAGACCCAGTACTTC.

The chain links TRBV9 to TRBJ2-3; no definite D call. This CDR3 region has 14 residues. The V end was cut by 0 bases, the J end by 6 bases, with 11 bases between. Germline CDR1 reads SGDLS; CDR2 reads YYNGEE. As DNA, the CDR3 is TGTGCCAGCAGCGTAGTTCCGGCGGCGGATACGCAGTATTTT. Translation: CASSVVPAADTQYF.

This rearrangement joins TRBV3-1 (or the pseudogene TRBV3-2) to TRBJ2-7, with D unresolved. This CDR3 spans 14 amino acids. The ends were cut back, 1 base at V and 3 bases at J, with 10 bases in the middle. Germline loops: CDR1 LGHDT, CDR2 YNNKEL (reference sequence). The CDR3 coding sequence is TGTGCCAGCAGCCAAGCCCCAGGCCTCTACGAGCAGTACTTC. Its protein product is CASSQAPGLYEQYF.

The genes are TRBV5-1 and TRBJ2-6; 7 bases align to TRBD2. The germline gives CDR1 SGHRS, CDR2 YFSETQ. CDR3 length equals 15 residues. After removal of 2 bases from V and 2 bases from J, the junction contained 1 base not matched to a gene. CDR3 coding DNA: TGCGCCAGCAGCTTCGGACTAGCTGGGGCCAACGTCCTGACTTTC. Protein: CASSFGLAGANVLTF.

The chain uses TRBV11-3 and TRBJ2-3; D is perhaps TRBD1 (6 bases). Trimming cost V 2 bases and J 7 bases, with 10 bases left between them. This CDR3 contains 13 residues. Germline V CDR1 and CDR2: SGHNT, YENEEA. The CDR3 here is CASSLLGANTQYF. For the CDR3, the DNA is TGTGCCAGCAGCTTATTGGGGGCTAATACGCAGTATTTT.

The V gene is TRBV28, the J gene TRBJ2-5; a possible D gene is TRBD2 (5 bases). There are 15 residues in the CDR3. Trimming took off 2 bases at V and 7 bases at J, with 17 bases between the two ends. Germline CDR1 and CDR2: MDHEN and SYDVKM. CDR3 loop: CASSLGRTSRGTQYF. CDR3 nucleotides: TGTGCCAGCAGTTTAGGCAGGACTTCCCGGGGGACCCAGTACTTC.

This chain joins TRBV6-5 and TRBJ2-2; TRBD1 aligns across 7 bases. The J segment lost 3 bases and the V segment lost 6 bases, leaving 7 bases of the junction unmatched. This CDR3 is 15 amino acids long. Per the germline V gene, CDR1 is MNHEY and CDR2 is SVGAGI. This CDR3 is CASRRAGGDTGELFF. The CDR3, as DNA: TGTGCCAGCAGGAGGGCAGGGGGTGACACCGGGGAGCTGTTTTTT.

The chain carries TRBV30 and TRBJ2-1; 12 positions agree with TRBD2. Germline CDR1 and CDR2: GTSNPN and SVGIG (reference sequence). CDR3 length: 19 residues. The J segment lost 5 bases and the V segment lost 2 bases, leaving 16 bases of the junction unmatched. The CDR3 sequence is CAWSRRRTSGKLQNNEQFF. The CDR3 coding sequence is TGTGCCTGGAGTCGGAGGAGGACTAGCGGGAAACTCCAGAACAATGAGCAGTTCTTC.

This clone has a handful of counts. The chain uses TRBV28 and TRBJ1-2; possibly TRBD1 for D (6 bases). The CDR3 is 14 amino acids. CDR1 MDHEN and CDR2 SYDVKM come from the germline V gene. The ends were cut back, 3 bases at V and 4 bases at J, with 12 bases in the middle. The chain's CDR3 is CASSFAGVTYGYTF. In DNA, the CDR3 is TGTGCCAGCAGTTTCGCAGGGGTTACCTATGGCTACACCTTC.

The chain has TRBV5-4 and TRBJ2-2; TRBD2 aligns across 13 bases. This CDR3 has 16 residues. Germline V gene lookup returns CDR1 SGHNT and CDR2 YYREEE (reference sequence). J gave up 6 bases and V 4 bases, and 6 bases lay outside the gene matches. This CDR3 reads CASSIPGLAGSGELFF. The CDR3 region has the DNA TGTGCCAGCAGCATACCGGGACTAGCGGGGTCCGGGGAGCTGTTTTTT.

V usage is TRBV4-1 and J usage is TRBJ2-1; TRBD2 aligns across 10 bases. With 4 bases clipped from V and 5 bases from J, the junction kept 5 bases outside the gene matches. CDR1 is MGHRA, CDR2 YSYEKL, per germline. This CDR3 region has 15 residues. The CDR3 reads CASSPGLAANNEQFF. CDR3 bases: TGCGCCAGCAGCCCCGGACTAGCGGCCAACAATGAGCAGTTCTTC.

This clone has only a few counts. This sequence joins TRBV28 and TRBJ1-5; tentatively, D is TRBD1 (6 bases). The CDR3 is made up of 12 amino acids. In germline, CDR1 is MDHEN, CDR2 SYDVKM. Between the trimmed V and J ends, which lost 4 bases and 7 bases, there was a span of 8 bases. The CDR3 region has the DNA TGTGCCAGCAGTTCAGGGGTACAGCCCCAGCATTTT. This gives the protein CASSSGVQPQHF.

This sequence joins TRBV28 and TRBJ1-1, with D uncertain. Trimming cost V 5 bases and J 3 bases, with 13 bases left between them. CDR3 length equals 14 residues. Germline CDR1 reads MDHEN; CDR2 reads SYDVKM. The CDR3 DNA reads as TGTGCCAGCAGTGGTCGGGGTCCGTACACTGAAGCTTTCTTT. It yields the protein CASSGRGPYTEAFF.

The J gene is TRBJ1-1, the V gene TRBV6-2 or TRBV6-3; 9 bases map to TRBD1. Germline V CDR1 and CDR2: MNHEY, SVGEGT. Trimming removed 0 bases from V and 1 base from J; junction bases left unmatched: 6. CDR3 length equals 17 residues. The CDR3 loop is CASSYSGTGPSNTEAFF. The CDR3 DNA is TGTGCCAGCAGTTACTCGGGGACAGGGCCTTCGAACACTGAAGCTTTCTTT.

This chain joins TRBV3-1 (or the pseudogene TRBV3-2) and TRBJ1-5; 8 nucleotides match TRBD1. Germline CDR1 LGHDT, CDR2 YNNKEL (reference sequence). Trimming cost V 3 bases and J 6 bases; bases outside gene matches: 7. There are 15 residues in the CDR3. The CDR3 coding sequence is TGTGCCAGCAGCCATGCAGGGGGCTTCGGTCAGCCCCAGCATTTT. As protein: CASSHAGGFGQPQHF.

J is TRBJ1-1 and V is TRBV5-1, with D possibly matching TRBD1 (6 bases). Trimming pared 0 bases from V and 3 bases from J, leaving 6 bases between. Germline CDR1 and CDR2: SGHRS and YFSETQ. CDR3 length: 13 amino acids. The CDR3 loop is CASSLGQDTEAFF. The CDR3 DNA follows: TGCGCCAGCAGCTTGGGACAGGACACTGAAGCTTTCTTT.